The rows below give T cell receptor beta chains drawn from one sample of a study of T-cell reconstitution after alpha-beta-depleted transplantation in children. TCRdb itself ran the PCR reads through MiXCR, one entry per CDR3 protein. The sample lists about 210,000 distinct CDR3 sequences, over 15% occurring once. Here the sequenced sample was PBMCs, mostly from graft donor cells, taken 360 days after TCRalphabeta/CD19-depleted stem cell transplant. The receptor source for this set is a male patient aged 2 to 9 who had a stem cell transplant for acute lymphoblastic leukemia, so the T cells may come from the graft donor. The conserved cysteine and the conserved F or W are not part of the CDR3 here. Each record gives: D gene, V gene, CDR3 protein. A D gene is named only where the DNA matches it firmly.

D: .
V: TRBV28
CDR3: ASSPNLLSYEQY

D: TRBD1
V: TRBV5-6
CDR3: ASSSTGTGTTGELF

D: .
V: TRBV5-1
CDR3: ASSVWVASNTEAF

D: .
V: TRBV6-2/TRBV6-3
CDR3: ASMGGTYNSPLH

D: .
V: TRBV12-3/TRBV12-4
CDR3: ASSASETLAYEQY

D: TRBD2
V: TRBV7-2
CDR3: ASSPTGTTYNEQF

D: TRBD2
V: TRBV11-3
CDR3: ASSSTLSGGTQY

D: TRBD2
V: TRBV9
CDR3: ASSVGPTSGRTVYNEQF

D: .
V: TRBV9
CDR3: ASSARGDTDTQY

D: .
V: TRBV20-1
CDR3: SARDSETQY

D: .
V: TRBV4-1
CDR3: ASSQEVTSLETQY

D: TRBD1
V: TRBV20-1
CDR3: SARDRGNSGNTIY

D: .
V: TRBV5-6
CDR3: ASSPNRPGEQY

D: .
V: TRBV5-1
CDR3: ASSLERPSEEY

D: .
V: TRBV12-5
CDR3: ASGLGPTYNEQF

D: .
V: TRBV11-2
CDR3: ASSLDDRPNYGYT

D: .
V: TRBV5-4
CDR3: ASSLSMAQETQY

D: TRBD1
V: TRBV5-1
CDR3: ASSSWTGAGTEAF

D: .
V: TRBV7-6
CDR3: ASSLSAGSNYGYT

D: TRBD1
V: TRBV12-3/TRBV12-4
CDR3: ASSFGRGTDTQY

D: TRBD2
V: TRBV11-2
CDR3: ASSFPAGGRDLSTDTQY

D: .
V: TRBV10-3
CDR3: AIKQDSAIYGYT

D: .
V: TRBV10-2
CDR3: ASSDPREAF

D: .
V: TRBV20-1
CDR3: SASSHRNTEAF

D: .
V: TRBV29-1
CDR3: SVATHGLLETQY

D: .
V: TRBV7-9
CDR3: ASSLKGGEETQY

D: TRBD1
V: TRBV7-8
CDR3: ASSFRTGLSPGTQY

D: TRBD2
V: TRBV20-1
CDR3: SARLAALTDTQY

D: .
V: TRBV28
CDR3: ASSFDRTVGYT

D: TRBD1
V: TRBV12-3/TRBV12-4
CDR3: ASSLGQSNEKLF

D: TRBD1
V: TRBV20-1
CDR3: SARGDRGY

D: .
V: TRBV7-9
CDR3: ASSFLAGASTDTQY

D: .
V: TRBV2
CDR3: ASGRTGELF

D: TRBD2
V: TRBV20-1
CDR3: SARTSRAYEQY

D: .
V: TRBV10-3
CDR3: ATEQGEGQETQY

D: TRBD1
V: TRBV5-4
CDR3: ASSSPRTGYNEQF

D: .
V: TRBV10-2
CDR3: ASSESRARETQY

D: .
V: TRBV5-1
CDR3: ASSLEEISYEQY

D: .
V: TRBV27
CDR3: ASRTVVGGGYGYT

D: .
V: TRBV4-3
CDR3: ASSQVLGPSNQPQH

D: .
V: TRBV29-1
CDR3: SVDPQGMGDTQY